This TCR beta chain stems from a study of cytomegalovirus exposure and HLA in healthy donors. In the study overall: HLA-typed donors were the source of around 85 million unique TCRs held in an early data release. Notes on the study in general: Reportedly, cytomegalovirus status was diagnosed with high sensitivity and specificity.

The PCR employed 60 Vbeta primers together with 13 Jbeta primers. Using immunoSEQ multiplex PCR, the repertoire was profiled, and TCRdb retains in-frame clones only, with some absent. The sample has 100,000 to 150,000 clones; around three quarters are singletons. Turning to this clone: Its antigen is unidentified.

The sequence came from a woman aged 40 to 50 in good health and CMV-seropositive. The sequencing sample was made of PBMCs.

The DNA of the CDR3 is TGTGCCAGCAGCATCGGACATTTGGATACGCAGTATTTT. It yields the protein CASSIGHLDTQYF. V is TRBV6-6 and J is TRBJ2-3, with D tentatively TRBD1 (5 bases). The CDR3 consists of 13 residues. Between the trimmed V and J ends, which lost 6 bases and 6 bases, there was a span of 13 bases. Germline values: CDR1 MNHNY, CDR2 SVGAGI (reference sequence).